Sequencing of this T cell receptor (beta chain) was carried out in a study of T-cell memory formation after mild COVID-19. This clonotype was observed a single time. V gave up 0 bases and J gave up 1 base; unmatched junction bases: 6. The CDR3 contains 17 residues. CDR1 LNHDA and CDR2 SQIVND come from the germline V gene (reference sequence). cDNA libraries for TCR alpha and TCR beta, carrying sample barcodes and UMIs, came from 5'RACE with constant-segment primers. TCRdb used MiXCR to reprocess the 5' RACE reads, holding one entry per CDR3 protein. The sample records 400,000 or so distinct CDR3 sequences, 20% being singletons.

This chain connects TRBV19 to TRBJ1-5, with 7 nucleotides matching TRBD1. The sequenced sample was PBMCs or a T cell subset sorted from them (not recorded which). This clonotype was obtained from an adult woman who had mild COVID-19 (a few samples of this study predate the infection). Cell type and time point are not known. In DNA form, the CDR3 reads TGTGCCAGTAGTATAGAAGGACAGGCGTGGAGCAATCAGCCCCAGCATTTT. Translated, it gives CASSIEGQAWSNQPQHF.